Each of the 26 T cell receptor beta chains below was sequenced from the same sample in a study of T cells after posttransplantation cyclophosphamide. Measured with immunoSEQ multiplex PCR; TCRdb has only the in-frame clones, and not every one. Of tens of thousands of clones in the sample, roughly 93% are singletons; the top ten hold 3%. Sequencing input: PBMCs. The receptors were gathered from a woman in her thirties in good health and a related stem cell transplant donor.

The chain carries TRBV5-1 and TRBJ2-3, with a tentative D call TRBD2 (5 bases). Germline V gene lookup returns CDR1 SGHRS and CDR2 YFSETQ. Trimming left V 3 bases short and J 6 bases short, with 5 bases between. The CDR3 covers 11 residues. Written as DNA, the CDR3 is TGCGCCAGCAGCTGGAGGGATACGCAGTATTTT. This codes for CASSWRDTQYF.

The V and J genes are TRBV5-1 and TRBJ2-3; TRBD2 matches 14 bases. The CDR3 extends over 17 amino acids. The V gene end was trimmed by 4 bases and the J gene end by 4 bases; junction bases not matched to a gene: 8. From germline, CDR1 is SGHRS and CDR2 YFSETQ. Here the CDR3 reads CASSPRTSGGSPDTQYF. DNA for the CDR3: TGCGCCAGCAGCCCCCGGACTAGCGGGGGGTCCCCAGATACGCAGTATTTT.

The rearrangement links TRBV7-2 to TRBJ2-5; D perhaps matches TRBD1 (5 bases). Germline CDR1 reads SGHTA; CDR2 reads FQGNSA. Trimming removed 5 bases from V and 1 base from J, with 14 bases in between. The CDR3 loop spans 15 amino acids. The CDR3 DNA reads as TGTGCCAGCAGCCGCTTTTTGCAGGGCCAAGAGACCCAGTACTTC. Amino acids: CASSRFLQGQETQYF.

This chain joins TRBV25-1 and TRBJ1-3, with D possibly being TRBD1 (6 bases). The CDR3 extends over 17 amino acids. Trimming left V 1 base short and J 0 bases short, with 13 bases between. Germline CDR1 and CDR2: MGHDK and SYGVNS. The CDR3 nucleotides read TGTGCCAGCAGTGAATTAAGAAGGGGGGGCTCTGGAAACACCATATATTTT. Translation gives CASSELRRGGSGNTIYF.

This clone has a handful of counts. The rearrangement links TRBV18 to TRBJ1-1; D is ambiguous. The length of the CDR3 is 14 residues. From germline, CDR1 is KGHSH and CDR2 LQKENI. The V end lost 1 base, the J end lost 1 base, and 7 bases lay between the germline ends. The CDR3 nucleotides are TGTGCCAGCTCACCACGCAAGGAGAACACTGAAGCTTTCTTT. Amino acids: CASSPRKENTEAFF.

The chain carries TRBV28 and TRBJ2-7; D is uncertain. This CDR3 is built from 11 residues. The V gene's germline CDR1 is MDHEN and CDR2 SYDVKM. The ends were cut back, 2 bases at V and 3 bases at J, with 2 bases in the middle. CDR3 residues: CASSLVYEQYF. The CDR3 nucleotides read TGTGCCAGCAGTTTAGTCTACGAGCAGTACTTC.

This chain connects TRBV28 to TRBJ1-2, with D possibly being TRBD1 (6 bases). CDR1 and CDR2 from the germline V gene are MDHEN and SYDVKM. The CDR3 extends over 14 amino acids. Trimming removed 10 bases from V and 8 bases from J, with 23 bases in between. CDR3 sequence (DNA): TGTGCCACCCAAGTTTTACAGGGTTGGTACGGCTACACCTTC. Translated, it gives CATQVLQGWYGYTF.

The rearrangement joins TRBV25-1 to TRBJ2-3; TRBD2 matches 12 bases. Germline-derived CDR1 and CDR2 are MGHDK and SYGVNS. J lost 4 bases, V lost 0 bases, and 2 bases had no gene match. The CDR3 has 16 residues. CDR3 DNA sequence: TGTGCCAGCAGTGAATATGGACTAGCGGGGCCAGATACGCAGTATTTT. Amino acid sequence: CASSEYGLAGPDTQYF.

CDR3 in amino acids: CASSYSTGGNNSPLHF. In DNA, the CDR3 is TGTGCCAGCAGTTACTCAACAGGGGGTAATAATTCACCCCTCCACTTT. The chain is built from TRBV6-5 and TRBJ1-6, with 8 bases matching TRBD1. Germline assignment: CDR1 MNHEY and CDR2 SVGAGI. J gave up 5 bases and V 0 bases, and 3 bases lay outside the gene matches. The CDR3 has 16 amino acids.

The chain uses TRBV7-6 and TRBJ2-5; the match to TRBD2 covers 9 bases. CDR1 is SGHVS, CDR2 FNYEAQ, per germline. CDR3 length equals 17 residues. V shed 1 base and J 2 bases; nucleotides not matched to a gene: 8. The CDR3 is CASSLVPAGGLQETQYF. CDR3 coding DNA: TGTGCCAGCAGCTTAGTCCCAGCGGGGGGCCTACAAGAGACCCAGTACTTC.

The CDR3 protein is CASSQDPGRRYEQFF. CDR3 DNA sequence: TGCGCCAGCAGCCAAGATCCGGGGCGGAGATATGAGCAGTTCTTC. The V and J genes are TRBV4-1 and TRBJ2-1, with D possibly called TRBD1 or TRBD2 (5 bases each). Trimming pared 0 bases from V and 8 bases from J, leaving 14 bases between. The CDR3 is made up of 15 amino acids. The V gene's germline CDR1 is MGHRA and CDR2 YSYEKL.

This clone was seen only once. The V and J genes are TRBV19 and TRBJ1-5, with unresolved D. The CDR3 is 12 residues long. Germline CDR1 and CDR2: LNHDA and SQIVND (reference sequence). Between the trimmed V and J ends, which lost 7 bases and 3 bases, there was a span of 7 bases. The DNA of the CDR3 is TGTGCCAGTAACCGACTCAATCAGCCCCAGCATTTT. Amino acid sequence: CASNRLNQPQHF. The entire variable domain, with the rest obtained from reference TRBV19 and TRBJ1-5, is as follows: DGGITQSPKYLFRKEGQNVTLSCEQNLNHDAMYWYRQDPGQGLRLIYYSQIVNDFQKGDIAEGYSVSREKKESFPLTVTSAQKNPTAFYLCASNRLNQPQHFGDGTRLSIL.

The chain couples TRBV12-5 to TRBJ2-5; 8 nucleotides agree with TRBD2. V shed 2 bases, J shed 9 bases, and the junction held 8 bases outside the gene matches. The length of the CDR3 is 14 residues. CDR1 and CDR2 from the germline V gene are LGHNT and FRNRAP. The CDR3 bases are TGTGCTAGTGGTTTGACAGGGCGGGGGGAGGCCCAGTACTTC. Encoded protein: CASGLTGRGEAQYF.

V usage is TRBV12-5 and J usage is TRBJ1-1, with 7 positions matching TRBD1. The CDR3 spans 17 residues. The germline V gene encodes CDR1 LGHNT and CDR2 FRNRAP. Trimming cost V 3 bases and J 0 bases; bases outside gene matches: 10. The CDR3 spells CASGLVGGLGLNTEAFF. CDR3 bases: TGTGCTAGTGGTTTAGTAGGGGGCTTAGGTCTGAACACTGAAGCTTTCTTT.

The chain recombines TRBV10-3 with TRBJ2-3; TRBD1 matches 7 bases. This CDR3 comprises 13 residues. J was trimmed by 1 base and V by 6 bases; bases with no gene match: 1. Per germline, CDR1 ENHRY and CDR2 SYGVKD. The CDR3 bases are TGTGCCATCAGAGGGGGCGGCACAGATACGCAGTATTTT. It encodes CAIRGGGTDTQYF.

The chain employs TRBV6-5 and TRBJ1-1; possibly TRBD1 for D (6 bases). Per germline, CDR1 MNHEY and CDR2 SVGAGI. Trimming left V 7 bases short and J 4 bases short, with 19 bases between. This CDR3 has 15 residues. DNA for the CDR3: TGTGCCAGCACTCCCCCCGGACAGCTGGGCACTGAAGCTTTCTTT. Residues: CASTPPGQLGTEAFF.

The chain couples TRBV11-2 to TRBJ1-1; TRBD1 aligns across 8 bases. Germline V lookup: CDR1 SGHAT, CDR2 FQNNGV. The CDR3 is 15 residues long. V shed 5 bases and J 3 bases; nucleotides not matched to a gene: 8. Here the CDR3 DNA reads TGTGCCAGCAGCATACGCATCAGGGGGCACACTGAAGCTTTCTTT. Its translation: CASSIRIRGHTEAFF. The full variable domain, in which reference TRBV11-2 and TRBJ1-1 provide the parts outside the CDR3, is EAGVAQSPRYKIIEKRQSVAFWCNPISGHATLYWYQQILGQGPKLLIQFQNNGVVDDSQLPKDRFSAERLKGVDSTLKIQPAKLEDSAVYLCASSIRIRGHTEAFFGQGTRLTVV.

In this sample, this clone turned up once. This chain connects TRBV18 to TRBJ2-5; maybe TRBD1 (6 bases). CDR3 length: 13 residues. V was shortened by 3 bases and J by 6 bases, with 11 bases between the two germline ends. CDR1 and CDR2 from the germline V gene are KGHSH and LQKENI. The CDR3 loop reads CASSPNREQTQYF. CDR3 DNA: TGTGCCAGCTCACCGAACAGGGAACAGACCCAGTACTTC.

This clone was seen only once. V gene TRBV5-1 combines with J gene TRBJ1-1; TRBD1 matches 7 bases. V dropped 4 bases and J dropped 4; count of bases not matched to a gene: 13. Germline V gene lookup returns CDR1 SGHRS and CDR2 YFSETQ. The CDR3 has 16 residues. CDR3 in DNA: TGCGCCAGCAGCCCCGACAGGGTCAAGGGGAGCACTGAAGCTTTCTTT. Translation: CASSPDRVKGSTEAFF.

The chain has TRBV27 and TRBJ1-1, with TRBD1 as a possible D gene (5 bases). Germline V gene data show CDR1 as MNHEY and CDR2 as SMNVEV (reference sequence). The CDR3 sequence is 14 residues long. V lost 8 bases to trimming and J lost 1 base, with 14 bases between them. This CDR3 reads CASARAGTNTEAFF. The CDR3, as DNA: TGTGCCAGCGCGAGGGCGGGGACGAACACTGAAGCTTTCTTT.

This rearrangement joins TRBV28 to TRBJ2-7, with D tentatively TRBD1 (5 bases). Trimming took 6 bases from V and 0 from J, leaving 12 bases between them. Germline lookup yields CDR1 MDHEN and CDR2 SYDVKM. The CDR3 contains 14 residues. CDR3 region: CASRSGLPSYEQYF. DNA for the CDR3: TGTGCCAGCAGGTCAGGGCTTCCCTCCTACGAGCAGTACTTC.

The rearrangement joins TRBV11-3 to TRBJ2-5, with D possibly being TRBD1 or TRBD2 (6 bases each). The CDR3 length is 13 residues. Per the germline V gene, CDR1 is SGHNT and CDR2 is YENEEA. V lost 5 bases to trimming and J lost 5 bases, with 12 bases between them. The CDR3 sequence: CASSPRGVETQYF. The DNA for the CDR3 is TGTGCCAGCAGCCCGAGGGGGGTGGAGACCCAGTACTTC.

V usage is TRBV6-5 and J usage is TRBJ1-2; D is possibly TRBD1 (5 bases). Looked up from germline, CDR1 is MNHEY and CDR2 is SVGAGI. The CDR3 runs to 15 residues. Trimming removed 0 bases from V and 4 bases from J, with 12 bases in between. CDR3 DNA sequence: TGTGCCAGCAGTTACTCTAATAGACAGCCCTATGGCTACACCTTC. Protein sequence: CASSYSNRQPYGYTF.

V gene TRBV5-1 combines with J gene TRBJ2-7; D is undetermined. CDR1 and CDR2 (germline): SGHRS, YFSETQ. This CDR3 spans 13 amino acids. Trimming pared 0 bases from V and 2 bases from J, leaving 6 bases between. CDR3 sequence (DNA): TGCGCCAGCAGCTTGGGAGAGGCCTACGAGCAGTACTTC. This encodes CASSLGEAYEQYF. Combining the CDR3 with reference TRBV5-1 and TRBJ2-7 gives the whole variable domain KAGVTQTPRYLIKTRGQQVTLSCSPISGHRSVSWYQQTPGQGLQFLFEYFSETQRNKGNFPGRFSGRQFSNSRSEMNVSTLELGDSALYLCASSLGEAYEQYFGPGTRLTVT.

This clone was seen a single time. Other DNA sequences within the sample encode an identical CDR3. The chain links TRBV4-1 to TRBJ2-1; D may be TRBD1 (6 bases). V was cut by 1 base and J by 3 bases, with 7 bases left in between. The CDR3 is 14 amino acids. Germline-derived CDR1 and CDR2 are MGHRA and YSYEKL. CDR3 residues: CASSQVGGYNEQFF. In DNA form, the CDR3 reads TGCGCCAGCAGCCAAGTAGGGGGCTACAATGAGCAGTTCTTC.

The chain uses TRBV29-1 and TRBJ2-3; D may correspond to TRBD1 or TRBD2 (6 bases each). The CDR3 extends over 14 amino acids. Trimming stripped 6 bases from V and 1 base from J, with 14 bases between. Per the germline V gene, CDR1 is SQVTM and CDR2 is ANQGSEA. CDR3 nucleotide sequence: TGCAGCGTGATCGAGGAGGGGGGCACAGATACGCAGTATTTT. Translation gives CSVIEEGGTDTQYF.